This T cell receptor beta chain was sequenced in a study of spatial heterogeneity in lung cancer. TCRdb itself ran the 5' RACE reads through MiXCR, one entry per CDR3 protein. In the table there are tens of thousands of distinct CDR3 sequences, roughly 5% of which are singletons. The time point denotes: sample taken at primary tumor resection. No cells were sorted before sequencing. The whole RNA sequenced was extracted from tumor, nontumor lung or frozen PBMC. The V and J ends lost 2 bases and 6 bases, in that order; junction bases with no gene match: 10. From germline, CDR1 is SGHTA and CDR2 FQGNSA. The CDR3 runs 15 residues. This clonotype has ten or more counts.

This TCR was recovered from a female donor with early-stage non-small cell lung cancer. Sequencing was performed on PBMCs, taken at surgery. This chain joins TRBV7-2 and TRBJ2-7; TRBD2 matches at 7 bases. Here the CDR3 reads CASSLSPTSAPEQYF. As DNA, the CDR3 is TGTGCCAGCAGCTTAAGTCCTACTAGCGCTCCCGAGCAGTACTTC.